A single sample gave rise to the 28 T cell receptor beta chains below, sequenced in a study of T cells in Graves' hyperthyroidism and ophthalmopathy. Regions amplified from RNA transcripts were the TCR beta CDR3 regions. The primer set for the first-round RT-PCR of the TCR CDR3 was HTBI. Via MiXCR, TCRdb re-called the multiplex PCR reads, giving one row per CDR3 protein. The sample includes under 400,000 distinct CDR3 sequences, approximately 14% seen only once; the top ten take roughly a fifth. The sample consisted of blood. The source is a woman aged 60-75 years with Graves' ophthalmopathy.

Concerning this clonotype: This CDR3 is missing its conserved last phenylalanine or tryptophan, likely due to a read error. The chain is built from TRBV6-1 and TRBJ2-7; D is undetermined. The length of the CDR3 is 13 residues. Trimming stripped 1 base from V and 2 bases from J, with 6 bases between. Germline CDR1 is MNHNS and CDR2 is SASEGT. In nucleotides, the CDR3 is TGTGCCAGCAGTGAAGGTACAGCCTACGAGCAGTACCTC. Translation gives CASSEGTAYEQYL.

This clonotype was found many times. Here the CDR3 reads CASSLDRGGADTQYF. CDR3 coding DNA: TGTGCCAGCAGCTTAGACAGGGGAGGGGCAGATACGCAGTATTTT. This sequence joins TRBV7-2 and TRBJ2-3; D possibly uses TRBD1 or TRBD2 (7 bases each). Trimming removed 1 base from V and 4 bases from J, with 12 bases in between. This CDR3 region has 15 residues. Germline values: CDR1 SGHTA, CDR2 FQGNSA. Full variable domain (missing parts from reference TRBV7-2 and TRBJ2-3): GAGVSQSPSNKVTEKGKDVELRCDPISGHTALYWYRQSLGQGLEFLIYFQGNSAPDKSGLPSDRFSAERTGGSVSTLTIQRTQQEDSAVYLCASSLDRGGADTQYFGPGTRLTVL.

CDR3 amino acids: CASSLEPAYGYTF. The CDR3 DNA is TGCGCCAGCAGCTTGGAGCCAGCCTATGGCTACACCTTC. The chain uses TRBV5-1 and TRBJ1-2; D ambiguous. The V and J ends lost 0 bases and 4 bases respectively, with 7 bases between them. This CDR3 comprises 13 residues. CDR1 is SGHRS and CDR2 is YFSETQ in the germline V gene. Looking up the rest from reference TRBV5-1 and TRBJ1-2 gives the full variable domain: KAGVTQTPRYLIKTRGQQVTLSCSPISGHRSVSWYQQTPGQGLQFLFEYFSETQRNKGNFPGRFSGRQFSNSRSEMNVSTLELGDSALYLCASSLEPAYGYTFGSGTRLTVV.

The chain couples TRBV13 to TRBJ2-7; 7 bases are shared with TRBD1. Unmatched junction bases numbered 7, after V lost 6 bases and J lost 2 bases. From germline, CDR1 is PRHDT and CDR2 FYEKMQ (reference sequence). There are 14 residues in the CDR3. The CDR3 nucleotides read TGTGCCAGCAGTACGACAGGGCTCCCCTACGAGCAGTACTTC. Translated: CASSTTGLPYEQYF.

This clonotype was picked up many times. V gene TRBV28 combines with J gene TRBJ2-7; the D is unclear. Per the germline V gene, CDR1 is MDHEN and CDR2 is SYDVKM. Trimming took off 2 bases at V and 2 bases at J, with 10 bases between the two ends. The CDR3 is 14 amino acids. CDR3 loop: CASSLVTPPYEQYF. CDR3 DNA: TGTGCCAGCAGTTTAGTGACTCCCCCCTACGAGCAGTACTTC.

This clonotype was picked up many times. This sequence joins TRBV6-1 and TRBJ1-5; 8 nucleotides match TRBD1. CDR1 is MNHNS, CDR2 SASEGT, per germline. CDR3 length equals 14 residues. V gave up 6 bases and J gave up 5 bases; unmatched junction bases: 6. Here the CDR3 DNA reads TGTGCCAGCAGGCCGGACAGGGCGGATCAGCCCCAGCATTTT. This encodes CASRPDRADQPQHF.

The J gene is TRBJ2-7, the V gene TRBV19; D is uncertain. Germline V gene lookup returns CDR1 LNHDA and CDR2 SQIVND (reference sequence). The CDR3 is made up of 14 amino acids. The V gene lost 5 bases and the J gene lost 3 bases, with 14 bases spanning the gap. CDR3 protein: CASSLGRKGYEQYF. The CDR3 coding sequence is TGTGCCAGTAGTCTCGGAAGGAAGGGCTACGAGCAGTACTTC.

This rearrangement joins TRBV5-6 to TRBJ2-1, with no clear D. V gave up 4 bases and J gave up 4 bases, with 12 bases separating them. In germline, CDR1 is SGHDT, CDR2 YYEEEE. The CDR3 spans 14 residues. CDR3 protein: CASSPTGRYNEQFF. CDR3 nucleotides: TGTGCCAGCAGCCCTACCGGCCGATACAATGAGCAGTTCTTC.

This clonotype was picked up many times. DNA of the CDR3: TGCGCCAGCAGCTTGACCCCGGGACAGGGGAATAATGAGCAGTTCTTC. It translates to CASSLTPGQGNNEQFF. The chain recombines TRBV5-1 with TRBJ2-1, with TRBD1 matching 10 bases. Losses at the gene ends were 1 base for V and 7 bases for J; bases not matched to a gene: 8. Germline V gene data show CDR1 as SGHRS and CDR2 as YFSETQ. The CDR3 loop spans 16 amino acids.

A few counts support this clonotype. V usage is TRBV7-6 and J usage is TRBJ2-7; D may be TRBD2 (6 bases). Germline CDR1 SGHVS, CDR2 FNYEAQ. With 1 base removed from V and 7 bases from J, the gap between germline ends came to 8 bases. This CDR3 has 12 amino acids. The CDR3 region is CASSLVAGEQYF. CDR3 sequence (DNA): TGTGCCAGCAGCTTAGTTGCGGGAGAGCAGTACTTC.

This clonotype was counted only a few times. Possible read error: a much larger clone is one base away. V is TRBV5-1 and J is TRBJ2-7, with D possibly TRBD2 on 6 matching bases. The CDR3 runs 15 residues. CDR1 and CDR2 from the germline V gene are SGHRS and YFSETQ. Trimming removed 5 bases at V and 9 bases at J, with 24 bases between. CDR3 protein: CASSPLTSSPGGQYF. The CDR3 coding sequence is TGCGCCAGCAGTCCCCTGACCTCTTCCCCCGGGGGGCAGTACTTC.

Only a few counts were recorded for this clonotype. The genes are TRBV29-1 and TRBJ2-1, with 8 positions matching TRBD2. The CDR3 spans 14 residues. From germline, CDR1 is SQVTM and CDR2 ANQGSEA. Losses at the gene ends were 1 base for V and 9 bases for J; bases not matched to a gene: 8. The CDR3 here is CSVEGRGLASEQFF. The CDR3 region has the DNA TGCAGCGTTGAAGGGCGAGGACTAGCTAGTGAGCAGTTCTTC.

V usage is TRBV2 and J usage is TRBJ1-1; D is unresolved. Trimming stripped 1 base from V and 0 bases from J, with 9 bases between. Germline-derived CDR1 and CDR2 are SNHLY and FYNNEI. This CDR3 has 15 amino acids. CDR3 amino acids: CASSEGPLLNTEAFF. The CDR3, as DNA: TGTGCCAGCAGTGAAGGACCGTTACTGAACACTGAAGCTTTCTTT.

The CDR3 nucleotides read TGTGCCACCACGGAGGGAGGGTACGAGCAGTACTTC. Protein product: CATTEGGYEQYF. The chain joins TRBV19 to TRBJ2-7, with TRBD2 identical over 7 bases. The CDR3 spans 12 residues. Germline V gene sequence: CDR1 LNHDA, CDR2 SQIVND (reference sequence). The V gene end was trimmed by 10 bases and the J gene end by 4 bases; junction bases not matched to a gene: 7. The full variable domain, completed using reference TRBV19 and TRBJ2-7, is DGGITQSPKYLFRKEGQNVTLSCEQNLNHDAMYWYRQDPGQGLRLIYYSQIVNDFQKGDIAEGYSVSREKKESFPLTVTSAQKNPTAFYLCATTEGGYEQYFGPGTRLTVT.

The sample holds a few counts of this clonotype. The chain carries TRBV6-1 and TRBJ2-1; 10 positions match TRBD2. The CDR3 runs 14 residues. Germline lookup yields CDR1 MNHNS and CDR2 SASEGT. The V segment lost 5 bases and the J segment 4 bases; nucleotides outside the gene matches: 2. The CDR3 loop is CASSTSGKYNEQFF. The CDR3 region has the DNA TGTGCCAGCAGTACTAGCGGGAAATACAATGAGCAGTTCTTC.

This clonotype occurred many times. V and J are TRBV28 and TRBJ2-1, with a possible D match to TRBD2 (6 bases). The CDR3 runs to 16 residues. Germline CDR1 and CDR2: MDHEN and SYDVKM. Deletions cut 3 bases from V and 1 base from J, with 13 bases between. In DNA, the CDR3 is TGTGCCAGCAGTTTCGCCGGGAGCGGATCCTACAATGAGCAGTTCTTC. It specifies CASSFAGSGSYNEQFF. Filled out from reference TRBV28 and TRBJ2-1, the complete variable domain reads DVKVTQSSRYLVKRTGEKVFLECVQDMDHENMFWYRQDPGLGLRLIYFSYDVKMKEKGDIPEGYSVSREKKERFSLILESASTNQTSMYLCASSFAGSGSYNEQFFGPGTRLTVL.

This clonotype was seen only a few times. The chain carries TRBV12-3 or TRBV12-4 and TRBJ2-1; 14 bases are shared with TRBD2. V lost 4 bases and J lost 5; bases outside the gene matches: 4. The CDR3 contains 16 residues. CDR3 nucleotides: TGTGCCAGCAGTTCCCCGGGACTAGCGGGAGACAATGAGCAGTTCTTC. Residues: CASSSPGLAGDNEQFF.

This clonotype was detected only a few times. The chain employs TRBV10-3 and TRBJ2-6, with TRBD1 matching 7 bases. The trim removed 10 bases at V and 3 bases at J, leaving 6 bases unmatched. This CDR3 is 14 amino acids long. Germline V gives CDR1 ENHRY, CDR2 SYGVKD. The CDR3 loop is CATRQGGGANVLTF. In DNA, the CDR3 is TGTGCCACCAGACAGGGCGGTGGGGCCAACGTCCTGACTTTC.

The chain carries TRBV19 and TRBJ2-2, with D perhaps TRBD2 (6 bases). V lost 5 bases and J lost 0, with 13 bases in between. The CDR3 covers 16 residues. The V gene's germline CDR1 is LNHDA and CDR2 SQIVND (reference sequence). CDR3 DNA sequence: TGTGCCAGTAGTGTCGCCGGGACTTCGAACACCGGGGAGCTGTTTTTT. Its translation: CASSVAGTSNTGELFF.

This clonotype was observed a few times. The junction differs from germline at one of its ends, possibly a read error. The chain recombines TRBV5-1 with TRBJ2-5, with 11 bases that match TRBD2. CDR1 is SGHRS and CDR2 is YFSETQ in the germline V gene. This CDR3 is 18 amino acids long. The CDR3 DNA reads TGTGCCAGCAGCCTCGGACTAGCGGGCACACTCATTCAAGAGGCCCAGTACTTC. Its translation: CASSLGLAGTLIQEAQYF.

At least ten counts were recorded for this clonotype. This sequence joins TRBV20-1 and TRBJ2-7; TRBD1 or TRBD2 may be the D gene (5 bases each). The CDR3 has 13 amino acids. V was pared by 6 bases and J by 11 bases, with 23 bases between. The germline gives CDR1 DFQATT, CDR2 SNEGSKA (reference sequence). CDR3 residues: CSAQSGTQIIEYF. CDR3 DNA sequence: TGCAGTGCCCAGTCGGGGACGCAAATCATCGAGTACTTC.

Here the CDR3 reads CASSTGVRRTYNEQFF. The CDR3 nucleotides read TGTGCCAGCAGCACAGGGGTTCGGCGGACCTACAATGAGCAGTTCTTC. J is TRBJ2-1 and V is TRBV5-5, with 7 bases fitting TRBD1. Per germline, CDR1 SGHKS and CDR2 YYEKEE (reference sequence). There are 16 residues in the CDR3. The V gene end was trimmed by 4 bases and the J gene end by 2 bases; junction bases not matched to a gene: 9.

Of note for this clonotype: Given a much more abundant clone one base away, this may be a read error. V gene TRBV3-1 combines with J gene TRBJ2-5; 8 bases are shared with TRBD1. The germline V gene has CDR1 LGHDT and CDR2 YNNKEL (reference sequence). This CDR3 region has 13 residues. Germline trimming cut 1 base from V and 14 bases from J; bases unmatched to any gene: 9. CDR3 sequence reads: CASSQGGGQGRYF. In nucleotides, the CDR3 is TGTGCCAGCAGCCAAGGAGGTGGACAGGGACGTTACTTC.

This clonotype occurred many times. This chain connects TRBV28 to TRBJ1-1, with D uncertain. This CDR3 comprises 14 residues. V was trimmed by 11 bases and J by 3 bases, leaving 19 bases between them. Germline CDR1 reads MDHEN; CDR2 reads SYDVKM. In DNA form, the CDR3 reads TGTGCCGGCACCTCCCGACGTCCGGACACTGAAGCTTTCTTT. It specifies CAGTSRRPDTEAFF. Full variable domain (rest looked up from reference TRBV28 and TRBJ1-1): DVKVTQSSRYLVKRTGEKVFLECVQDMDHENMFWYRQDPGLGLRLIYFSYDVKMKEKGDIPEGYSVSREKKERFSLILESASTNQTSMYLCAGTSRRPDTEAFFGQGTRLTVV.

This clonotype was counted many times. This rearrangement joins TRBV7-8 to TRBJ1-1; weak D call: TRBD1 (5 bases). Trimming took off 6 bases at V and 4 bases at J, with 15 bases between the two ends. Germline CDR1 and CDR2: SGHVS and FQNEAQ. This CDR3 has 14 amino acids. CDR3 nucleotides: TGTGCCAGCAGTTACATAAGGGGTGGCACTGAAGCTTTCTTT. Translation gives CASSYIRGGTEAFF.

This clonotype was found many times. The chain uses TRBV11-2 and TRBJ2-2; no clear D. Deletions cut 5 bases from V and 1 base from J, with 8 bases between. Germline CDR1 SGHAT, CDR2 FQNNGV. The CDR3 is 14 residues long. CDR3 region: CASSQARNTGELFF. The CDR3 DNA reads TGTGCCAGCAGCCAGGCCCGGAACACCGGGGAGCTGTTTTTT.

This clonotype was recorded at least ten times. This chain joins TRBV7-9 and TRBJ2-7; TRBD1 or TRBD2 may be the D gene (6 bases each). V gave up 5 bases and J gave up 3 bases, with 17 bases separating them. The CDR3 is made up of 15 amino acids. Per germline, CDR1 SEHNR and CDR2 FQNEAQ (reference sequence). CDR3 nucleotides: TGTGCCAGCAGCCCCCGCGACGGGGGCGGCTACGAGCAGTACTTC. Encoded protein: CASSPRDGGGYEQYF.

This clonotype was seen ten or more times. This rearrangement joins TRBV7-9 to TRBJ2-1; 8 bases match TRBD2. There are 16 residues in the CDR3. After removal of 5 bases from V and 10 bases from J, the junction contained 16 bases not matched to a gene. The germline CDR1 and CDR2 sequences are SEHNR and FQNEAQ (reference sequence). The CDR3 nucleotides read TGTGCCAGCAGCCCCACCAGCGGGACTAGGGGTTGGGAGCAGTTCTTC. It codes for CASSPTSGTRGWEQFF.